This T cell receptor beta chain comes out of a study of Ad26.COV2.S vaccination and SARS-CoV-2 variants. Treatment defined: some 20 received Ad26.COV2.S at low or high dose, single or two shots; roughly five received placebo; per-sample allocation not given. Repertoires come from day 63 after the first vaccine or placebo injection. Clones were read by immunoSEQ multiplex PCR, and TCRdb kept only the in-frame ones, dropping some. The sample includes about 420,000 clones, roughly 90% of them seen just once. The CDR3 has 12 residues. Losses at the gene ends were 5 bases for V and 7 bases for J; bases not matched to a gene: 1. The germline gives CDR1 MNHEY, CDR2 SMNVEV (reference sequence).

Sequencing was performed on peripheral blood, taken in a trial of Ad26.COV2.S vaccine versus placebo. This chain connects TRBV27 to TRBJ1-5; 8 bases map to TRBD1. This TCR came from a person aged 18-65 years who received the Ad26.COV2.S COVID-19 vaccine or a placebo. CDR3 in DNA: TGTGCCAGCAGTACAGGGGGACAGCCCCAGCATTTT. Protein product: CASSTGGQPQHF.